The following is a T cell receptor beta chain sequence with its context. V was cut by 4 bases and J by 5 bases, with 16 bases left in between. CDR3 length equals 15 residues. CDR1 and CDR2 (germline): LGHNT, FRNRAP. This sample stems from a study of blood T cell repertoires in COVID-19. As for the study in general: Sites in the United States, Italy and Spain provided acute and convalescent COVID-19 samples. From T cells, B-cell-depleted T cells, or PBMCs came the material, which was cDNA or gDNA.

As handled by the study authors: Quantification of nucleated cells was approximated via reference gene primer amplification. Sequenced by immunoSEQ multiplex PCR; TCRdb stores in-frame clones only, minus some. That table furnishes V, J and clone size, whereas the DNA furnished D and trimming. The sample yields roughly 250,000 clones, around 81% seen once. Source material: peripheral blood. The TCR originated in a woman in her sixties or seventies with active or convalescent COVID-19. This chain joins TRBV12-5 and TRBJ2-3; no reliable D call. CDR3 DNA: TGTGCTAGTGGTTCCCCCATCGGGTACGGAGATACGCAGTATTTT. Its protein is CASGSPIGYGDTQYF. The complete variable domain, with remaining parts taken from reference TRBV12-5 and TRBJ2-3, reads DARVTQTPRHKVTEMGQEVTMRCQPILGHNTVFWYRQTMMQGLELLAYFRNRAPLDDSGMPKDRFSAEMPDATLATLKIQPSEPRDSAVYFCASGSPIGYGDTQYFGPGTRLTVL.